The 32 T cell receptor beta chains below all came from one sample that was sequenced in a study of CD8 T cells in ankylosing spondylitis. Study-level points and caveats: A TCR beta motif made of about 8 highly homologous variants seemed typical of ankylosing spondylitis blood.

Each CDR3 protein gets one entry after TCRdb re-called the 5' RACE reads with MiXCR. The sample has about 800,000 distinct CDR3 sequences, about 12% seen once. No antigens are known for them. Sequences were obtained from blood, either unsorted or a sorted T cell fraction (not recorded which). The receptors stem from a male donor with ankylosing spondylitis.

The DNA for the CDR3 is TGTGCCAGCAGCTTTGCCCGGGCCTCCGGCCCTAGAGGCTACACCTTC. Its protein is CASSFARASGPRGYTF. The chain recombines TRBV7-9 with TRBJ1-2; D is undetermined. Germline CDR1 reads SEHNR; CDR2 reads FQNEAQ (reference sequence). Deletions cut 3 bases from V and 8 bases from J, with 22 bases between. This CDR3 has 16 residues.

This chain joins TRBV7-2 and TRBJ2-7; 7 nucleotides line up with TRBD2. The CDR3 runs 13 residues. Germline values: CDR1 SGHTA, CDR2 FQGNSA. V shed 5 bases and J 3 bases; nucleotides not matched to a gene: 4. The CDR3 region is CASSIGLGYEQYF. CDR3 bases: TGTGCCAGCAGCATCGGACTAGGCTACGAGCAGTACTTC.

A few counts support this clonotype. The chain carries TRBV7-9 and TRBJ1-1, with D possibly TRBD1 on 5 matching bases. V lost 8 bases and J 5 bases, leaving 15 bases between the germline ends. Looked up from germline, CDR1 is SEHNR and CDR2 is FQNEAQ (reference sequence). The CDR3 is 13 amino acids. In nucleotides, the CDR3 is TGTGCCAGCTCTGGGGAAGGGGATACTGAAGCTTTCTTT. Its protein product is CASSGEGDTEAFF.

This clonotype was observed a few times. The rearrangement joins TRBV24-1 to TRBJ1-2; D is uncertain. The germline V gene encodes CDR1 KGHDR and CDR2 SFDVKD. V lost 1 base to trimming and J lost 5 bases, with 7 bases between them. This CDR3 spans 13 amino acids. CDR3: CATSDLGRYGYTF. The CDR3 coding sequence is TGTGCCACCAGTGATTTAGGACGATATGGCTACACCTTC.

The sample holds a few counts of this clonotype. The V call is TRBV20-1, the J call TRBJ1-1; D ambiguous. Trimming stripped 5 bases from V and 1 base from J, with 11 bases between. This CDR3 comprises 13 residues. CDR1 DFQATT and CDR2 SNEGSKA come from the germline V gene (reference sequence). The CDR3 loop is CSAPEPWNTEAFF. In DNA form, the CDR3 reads TGCAGTGCTCCCGAGCCCTGGAACACTGAAGCTTTCTTT.

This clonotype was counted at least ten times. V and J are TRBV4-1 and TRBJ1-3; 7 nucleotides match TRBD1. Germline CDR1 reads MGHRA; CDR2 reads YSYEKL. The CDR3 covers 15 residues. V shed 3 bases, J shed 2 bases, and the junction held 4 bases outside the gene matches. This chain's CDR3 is CASSHPDRAGNTIYF. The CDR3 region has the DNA TGCGCCAGCAGCCATCCTGACAGGGCTGGAAACACCATATATTTT.

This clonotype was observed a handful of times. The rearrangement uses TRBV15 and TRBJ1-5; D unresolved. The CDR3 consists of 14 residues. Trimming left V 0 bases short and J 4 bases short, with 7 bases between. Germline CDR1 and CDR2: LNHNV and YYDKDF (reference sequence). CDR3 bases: TGTGCCACCAGCAGAGACCCGGGGAATCAGCCCCAGCATTTT. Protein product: CATSRDPGNQPQHF.

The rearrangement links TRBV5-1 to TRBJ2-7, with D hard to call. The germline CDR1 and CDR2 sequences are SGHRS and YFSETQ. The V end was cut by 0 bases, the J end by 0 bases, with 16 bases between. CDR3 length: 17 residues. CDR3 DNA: TGCGCCAGCAGCTTGGGACGCCCCTTGGTAAGCTCCTACGAGCAGTACTTC. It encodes CASSLGRPLVSSYEQYF.

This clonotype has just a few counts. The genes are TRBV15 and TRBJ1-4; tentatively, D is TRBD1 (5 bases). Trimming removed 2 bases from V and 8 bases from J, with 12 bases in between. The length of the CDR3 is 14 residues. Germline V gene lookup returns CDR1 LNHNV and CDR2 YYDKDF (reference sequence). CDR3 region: CATSRQGRDEKLFF. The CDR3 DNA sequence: TGTGCCACCAGCAGACAGGGACGAGACGAAAAACTGTTTTTT.

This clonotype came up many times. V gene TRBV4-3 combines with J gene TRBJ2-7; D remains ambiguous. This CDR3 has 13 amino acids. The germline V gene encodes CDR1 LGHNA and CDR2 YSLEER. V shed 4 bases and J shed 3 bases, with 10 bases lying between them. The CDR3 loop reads CASSRYTYYEQYF. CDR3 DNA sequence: TGCGCCAGCAGCCGCTACACCTACTACGAGCAGTACTTC.

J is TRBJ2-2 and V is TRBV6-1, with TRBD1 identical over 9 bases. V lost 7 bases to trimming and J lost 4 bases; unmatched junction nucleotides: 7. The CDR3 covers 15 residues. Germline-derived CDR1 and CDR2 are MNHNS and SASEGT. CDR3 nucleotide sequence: TGTGCCAGCAACCTACAGGGGGCAGGCACCGGGGAGCTGTTTTTT. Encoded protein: CASNLQGAGTGELFF.

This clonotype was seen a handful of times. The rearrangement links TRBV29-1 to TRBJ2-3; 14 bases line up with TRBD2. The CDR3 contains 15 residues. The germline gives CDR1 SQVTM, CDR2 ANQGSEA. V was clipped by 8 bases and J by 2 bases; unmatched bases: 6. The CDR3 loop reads CSIGLAGGPTDTQYF. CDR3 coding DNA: TGCAGCATTGGACTAGCGGGAGGTCCCACAGATACGCAGTATTTT.

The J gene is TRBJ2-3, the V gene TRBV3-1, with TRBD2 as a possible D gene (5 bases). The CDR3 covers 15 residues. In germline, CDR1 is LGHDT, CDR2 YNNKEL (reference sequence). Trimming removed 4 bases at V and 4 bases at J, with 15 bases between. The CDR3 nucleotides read TGTGCCAGCAGCCGACACGCGAGGGTGGCAGATACGCAGTATTTT. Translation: CASSRHARVADTQYF.

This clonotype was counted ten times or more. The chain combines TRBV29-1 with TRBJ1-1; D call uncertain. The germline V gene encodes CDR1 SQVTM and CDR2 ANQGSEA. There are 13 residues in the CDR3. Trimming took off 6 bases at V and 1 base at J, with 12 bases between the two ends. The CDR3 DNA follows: TGCAGCGTGGGCCGGGTCCCGAACACTGAAGCTTTCTTT. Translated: CSVGRVPNTEAFF.

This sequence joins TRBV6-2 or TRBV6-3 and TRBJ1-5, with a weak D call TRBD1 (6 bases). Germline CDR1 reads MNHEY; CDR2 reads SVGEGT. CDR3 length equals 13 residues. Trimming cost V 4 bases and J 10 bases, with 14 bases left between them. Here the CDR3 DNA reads TGTGCCAGCAGTTTCTCCCGGGACACCCCCCAGCATTTT. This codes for CASSFSRDTPQHF.

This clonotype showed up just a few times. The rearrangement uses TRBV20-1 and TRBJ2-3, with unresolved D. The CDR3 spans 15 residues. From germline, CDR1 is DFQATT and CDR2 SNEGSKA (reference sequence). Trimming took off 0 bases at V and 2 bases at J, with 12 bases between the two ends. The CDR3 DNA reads TGCAGTGCTAGAGATAGGGCAGCCCCCACAGATACGCAGTATTTT. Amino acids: CSARDRAAPTDTQYF.

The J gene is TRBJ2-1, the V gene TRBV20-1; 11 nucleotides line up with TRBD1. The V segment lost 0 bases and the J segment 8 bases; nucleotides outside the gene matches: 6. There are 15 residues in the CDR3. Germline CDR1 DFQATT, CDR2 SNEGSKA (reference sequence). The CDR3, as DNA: TGCAGTGCTAGAGATAGGACAGGGGGCAGGTATGAGCAGTTCTTC. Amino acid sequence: CSARDRTGGRYEQFF.

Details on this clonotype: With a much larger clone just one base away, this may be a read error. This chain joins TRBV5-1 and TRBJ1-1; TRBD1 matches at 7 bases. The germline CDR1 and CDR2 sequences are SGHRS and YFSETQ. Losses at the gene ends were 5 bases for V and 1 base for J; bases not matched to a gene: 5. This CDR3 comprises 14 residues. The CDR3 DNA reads TGCGCCAGCAGTGAACAGGGGACGAACACTGAAGCTTTCTTT. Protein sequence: CASSEQGTNTEAFF.

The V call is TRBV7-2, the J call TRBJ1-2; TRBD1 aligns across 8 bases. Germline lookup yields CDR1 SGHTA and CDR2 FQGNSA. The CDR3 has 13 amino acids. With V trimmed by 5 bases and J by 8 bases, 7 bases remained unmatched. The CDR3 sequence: CASSQGAQQGYTF. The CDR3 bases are TGTGCCAGCAGCCAGGGGGCGCAGCAAGGCTACACCTTC. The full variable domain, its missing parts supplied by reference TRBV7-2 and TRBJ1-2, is GAGVSQSPSNKVTEKGKDVELRCDPISGHTALYWYRQSLGQGLEFLIYFQGNSAPDKSGLPSDRFSAERTGGSVSTLTIQRTQQEDSAVYLCASSQGAQQGYTFGSGTRLTVV.

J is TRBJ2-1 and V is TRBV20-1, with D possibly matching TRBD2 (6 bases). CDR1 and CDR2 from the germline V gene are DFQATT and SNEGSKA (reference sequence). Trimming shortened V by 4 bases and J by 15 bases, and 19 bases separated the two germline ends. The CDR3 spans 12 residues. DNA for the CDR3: TGCAGTGCTACTCGTAGCCCCGGGAGTCGGTTCTTC. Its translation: CSATRSPGSRFF.

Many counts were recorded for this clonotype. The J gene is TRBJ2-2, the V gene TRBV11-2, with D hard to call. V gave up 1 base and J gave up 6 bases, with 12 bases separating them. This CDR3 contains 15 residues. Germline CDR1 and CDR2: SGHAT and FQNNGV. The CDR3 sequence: CASSLGAFLAGELFF. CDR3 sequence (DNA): TGTGCCAGCAGCTTAGGCGCGTTCCTCGCCGGGGAGCTGTTTTTT.

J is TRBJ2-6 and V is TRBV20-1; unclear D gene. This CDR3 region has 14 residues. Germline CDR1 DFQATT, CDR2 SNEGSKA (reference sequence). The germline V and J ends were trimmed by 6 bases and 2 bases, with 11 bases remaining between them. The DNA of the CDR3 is TGCAGTGCCCTAACAGTAACTGGGGCCAACGTCCTGACTTTC. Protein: CSALTVTGANVLTF.

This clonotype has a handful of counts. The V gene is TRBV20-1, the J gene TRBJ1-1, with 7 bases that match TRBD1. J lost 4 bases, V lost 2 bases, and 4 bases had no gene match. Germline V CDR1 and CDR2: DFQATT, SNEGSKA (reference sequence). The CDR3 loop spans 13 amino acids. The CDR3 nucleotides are TGCAGTGCTAGACAGACAGGGAGCACTGAAGCTTTCTTT. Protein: CSARQTGSTEAFF.

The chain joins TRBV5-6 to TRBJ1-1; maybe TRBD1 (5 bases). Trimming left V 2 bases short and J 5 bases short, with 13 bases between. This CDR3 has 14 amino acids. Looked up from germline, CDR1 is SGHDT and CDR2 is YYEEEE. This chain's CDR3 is CASSFRDGETEAFF. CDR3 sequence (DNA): TGTGCCAGCAGCTTCAGGGACGGTGAGACTGAAGCTTTCTTT. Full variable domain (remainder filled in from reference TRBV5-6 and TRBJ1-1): DAGVTQSPTHLIKTRGQQVTLRCSPKSGHDTVSWYQQALGQGPQFIFQYYEEEERQRGNFPDRFSGHQFPNYSSELNVNALLLGDSALYLCASSFRDGETEAFFGQGTRLTVV.

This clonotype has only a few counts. The CDR3 DNA is TGTGCCAGCAGCTCCGAGACTAGCGGGCCGAATGAGCAGTTCTTC. Encoded protein: CASSSETSGPNEQFF. The rearrangement links TRBV7-9 to TRBJ2-1, with 10 positions matching TRBD2. V lost 4 bases and J lost 7; bases outside the gene matches: 7. This CDR3 contains 15 residues. In germline, CDR1 is SEHNR, CDR2 FQNEAQ (reference sequence).

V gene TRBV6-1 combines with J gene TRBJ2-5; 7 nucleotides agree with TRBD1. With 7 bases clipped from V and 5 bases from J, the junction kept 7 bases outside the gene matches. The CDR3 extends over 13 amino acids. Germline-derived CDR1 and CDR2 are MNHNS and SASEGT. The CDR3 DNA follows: TGTGCCAGCACTGAGACAGGGACGGAGACCCAGTACTTC. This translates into CASTETGTETQYF.

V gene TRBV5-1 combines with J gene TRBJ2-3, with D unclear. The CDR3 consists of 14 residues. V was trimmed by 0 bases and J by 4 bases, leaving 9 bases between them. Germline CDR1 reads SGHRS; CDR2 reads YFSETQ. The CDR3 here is CASSLGVFADTQYF. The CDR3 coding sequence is TGCGCCAGCAGCTTGGGGGTCTTCGCAGATACGCAGTATTTT.

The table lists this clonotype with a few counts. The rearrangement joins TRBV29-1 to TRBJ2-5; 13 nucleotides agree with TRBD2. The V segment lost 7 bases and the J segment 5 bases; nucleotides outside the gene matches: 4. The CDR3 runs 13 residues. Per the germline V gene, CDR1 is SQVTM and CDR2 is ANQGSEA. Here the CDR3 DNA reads TGCAGCGGACTAGCGGGAGGTAGGGAGACCCAGTACTTC. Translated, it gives CSGLAGGRETQYF.

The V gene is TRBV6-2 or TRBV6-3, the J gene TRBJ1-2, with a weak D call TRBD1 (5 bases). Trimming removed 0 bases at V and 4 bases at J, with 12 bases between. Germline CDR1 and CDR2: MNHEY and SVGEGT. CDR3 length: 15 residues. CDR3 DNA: TGTGCCAGCAGTTACTCATCGGGGGGGACCTATGGCTACACCTTC. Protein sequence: CASSYSSGGTYGYTF.

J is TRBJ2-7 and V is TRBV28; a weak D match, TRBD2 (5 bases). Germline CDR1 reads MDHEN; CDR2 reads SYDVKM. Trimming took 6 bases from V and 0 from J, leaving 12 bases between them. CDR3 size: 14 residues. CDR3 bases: TGTGCCAGCAGCTGGATCGGGGACTCCTACGAGCAGTACTTC. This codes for CASSWIGDSYEQYF.

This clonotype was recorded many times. The CDR3 here is CSARDQRGGPEQFF. The CDR3 region has the DNA TGCAGTGCTAGAGATCAGCGGGGGGGCCCTGAGCAGTTCTTC. The chain uses TRBV20-1 and TRBJ2-1; 10 nucleotides align to TRBD2. Germline loops: CDR1 DFQATT, CDR2 SNEGSKA (reference sequence). The trim removed 0 bases at V and 9 bases at J, leaving 5 bases unmatched. This CDR3 contains 14 residues.

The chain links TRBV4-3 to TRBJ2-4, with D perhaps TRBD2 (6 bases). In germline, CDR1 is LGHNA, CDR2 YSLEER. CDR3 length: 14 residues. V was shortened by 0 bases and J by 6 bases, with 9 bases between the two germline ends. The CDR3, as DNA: TGCGCCAGCAGCCAAGATTCGGAGGGAAACATTCAGTACTTC. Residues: CASSQDSEGNIQYF.